The next 31 T cell receptor gamma chains were all read from a single sample in a study of Vδ1+ human thymocytes. Points from the study as a whole: Thymic TRG and TRD repertoires appeared highly polyclonal.

Which antigens these TCRs recognize remains unknown. Sequences come from RNA converted to cDNA by reverse transcription. Pooled V-gene forward primers with one constant-region reverse primer generated the CDR3 amplicons by multiplex PCR. TCRdb reapplied CATT to the multiplex PCR reads. This table has around 12,000 gamma-chain clones, around 40% appearing once. Sequencing was done on a sample of Vdelta1+ gamma-delta thymocytes from the thymus. Subset given: FACS-sorted CD3+ TCRalphabeta- TCRVdelta1+ TCRVdelta2- thymocytes. The receptors were gathered from a boy in the first two years of life who had congenital heart surgery.

This clone was seen just once. The chain links TRGV3 to TRGJ1 or TRGJ2. The J gene, left out of TCRdb, was set here by checking the DNA against germline. CDR3 length: 11 residues. CDR1 VTNTFY and CDR2 YDVSTARD come from the germline V gene (reference sequence). With 0 bases clipped from V and 12 bases from J, the junction kept 5 bases outside the gene matches. This CDR3 reads CATWDRYGKLF. CDR3 sequence (DNA): TGTGCCACCTGGGACAGGTACGGGAAACTCTTT.

This clone appeared a few times. The rearrangement joins TRGV5 to TRGJ1 or TRGJ2. This CDR3 is built from 13 residues. J lost 2 bases, V lost 5 bases, and 6 bases had no gene match. Per germline, CDR1 VINAFY and CDR2 YDVSNSKD. The CDR3 nucleotides read TGTGCCACCTGGGTCGGCCATTATTATAAGAAACTCTTT. Amino acid sequence: CATWVGHYYKKLF.

The chain employs TRGV5 and TRGJ1 or TRGJ2. In the absence of a J gene in TCRdb, the DNA was matched to germline to assign it here. Germline lookup yields CDR1 VINAFY and CDR2 YDVSNSKD. This CDR3 contains 16 residues. The junction had 13 bases not matched to a gene; V was cut back by 0 bases and J by 5 bases. The DNA of the CDR3 is TGTGCCACCTGGGACAGGCTCGAGATGCAAAATTATAAGAAACTCTTT. It yields the protein CATWDRLEMQNYKKLF.

This clone was counted between two and nine times. One end of the junction varies from germline; a read error may be responsible. The J gene is TRGJP2, the V gene TRGV9. Germline lookup yields CDR1 GITISATS and CDR2 ISYDGTV (reference sequence). The CDR3 extends over 15 amino acids. CDR3 sequence reads: CALWEEYSGDWIKTF. The CDR3 DNA is TGTGCCTTGTGGGAGGAATATAGTGGTGATTGGATCAAGACGTTT.

This clone was recorded a few times. This sequence joins TRGV9 and TRGJ1 or TRGJ2. CDR3 length: 12 amino acids. V was pared by 2 bases and J by 5 bases, with 3 bases of the junction left unmatched. Looked up from germline, CDR1 is GITISATS and CDR2 is ISYDGTV (reference sequence). CDR3 sequence: CALWEENYKKLF. The CDR3 DNA reads as TGTGCCTTGTGGGAGGAAAATTATAAGAAACTCTTT.

This clone showed up just a few times. The genes are TRGV9 and TRGJ1 or TRGJ2. V lost 2 bases, J lost 10 bases, and 5 bases stayed unmatched. Per the germline V gene, CDR1 is GITISATS and CDR2 is ISYDGTV (reference sequence). The CDR3 length is 11 residues. In nucleotides, the CDR3 is TGTGCCTTGTGGGAGGGTTGCAAGAAACTCTTT. This sequence encodes CALWEGCKKLF.

This chain uses TRGV4 with TRGJP2. Here the J gene was assigned by germline matching of the DNA, as TCRdb has none. This CDR3 has 13 residues. The V segment lost 4 bases and the J segment 5 bases; nucleotides outside the gene matches: 4. Germline-derived CDR1 and CDR2 are EGSTGY and YDSYTSSV. CDR3 sequence reads: CATWEISDWIKTF. The CDR3 DNA is TGTGCCACCTGGGAAATCAGTGATTGGATCAAGACGTTT.

In its sample, this clone was seen once. This chain uses TRGV3 with TRGJ1 or TRGJ2. The J gene, left out of TCRdb, was set here by checking the DNA against germline. V lost 0 bases and J lost 6; bases outside the gene matches: 11. The CDR3 is made up of 15 amino acids. Germline V gene data show CDR1 as VTNTFY and CDR2 as YDVSTARD (reference sequence). CDR3 sequence: CATWDRPPFSYKKLF. The CDR3 nucleotides are TGTGCCACCTGGGACAGGCCCCCTTTTAGTTATAAGAAACTCTTT.

The chain couples TRGV4 to TRGJP2. Matching the DNA to germline supplied the J gene, which TCRdb does not give. Germline V gene lookup returns CDR1 EGSTGY and CDR2 YDSYTSSV. The ends lost 2 bases at V and 10 bases at J; junction bases unmatched: 1. This CDR3 region has 11 residues. The CDR3 loop reads CATWDAWIKTF. CDR3 coding DNA: TGTGCCACCTGGGATGCTTGGATCAAGACGTTT.

The J gene call is TRGJ1 or TRGJ2, but no V gene call exists. The CDR3 runs 13 residues. The CDR3 protein is CALWEDLYYKKLF. The DNA of the CDR3 is TGTGCCTTGTGGGAGGATCTTTATTATAAGAAACTCTTT.

Comment on this clone: One junction end does not reproduce the germline sequence, and a read error may be involved. The chain employs TRGV3 and TRGJ1 or TRGJ2. The J gene, left out of TCRdb, was set here by checking the DNA against germline. This CDR3 has 13 amino acids. Germline-derived CDR1 and CDR2 are VTNTFY and YDVSTARD (reference sequence). CDR3 coding DNA: TGTGCCACCTGTGACAGTTTGTATTATAAGAAACTCTTT. Translation: CATCDSLYYKKLF.

This clone was seen a handful of times. The V and J genes are TRGV9 and TRGJ1 or TRGJ2. V lost 0 bases, J lost 5 bases, and 7 bases stayed unmatched. The CDR3 contains 14 residues. The V gene's germline CDR1 is GITISATS and CDR2 ISYDGTV (reference sequence). This chain's CDR3 is CALWEVPGNYKKLF. CDR3 coding DNA: TGTGCCTTGTGGGAGGTGCCGGGTAATTATAAGAAACTCTTT.

This clone was counted only a few times. The chain uses TRGV9 and TRGJ1 or TRGJ2. From germline, CDR1 is GITISATS and CDR2 ISYDGTV (reference sequence). This CDR3 region has 15 residues. Trimming cost V 2 bases and J 2 bases; bases outside gene matches: 9. The CDR3 here is CALWEEKQDYYKKLF. CDR3 coding DNA: TGTGCCTTGTGGGAGGAAAAGCAGGATTATTATAAGAAACTCTTT.

This clone occurred a few times. The gene calls are TRGV5 and TRGJ1 or TRGJ2. The length of the CDR3 is 10 residues. Germline V gene sequence: CDR1 VINAFY, CDR2 YDVSNSKD. The V and J ends lost 6 bases and 6 bases, in that order; junction bases with no gene match: 2. The CDR3 region is CATWCYKKLF. As DNA, the CDR3 is TGTGCCACCTGGTGTTATAAGAAACTCTTT.

The J segment is TRGJ1 or TRGJ2; no V gene was assigned. There are 14 residues in the CDR3. The CDR3 loop reads CALWEGPSYYKKLF. Here the CDR3 DNA reads TGTGCCTTGTGGGAGGGCCCCTCTTATTATAAGAAACTCTTT.

The chain couples TRGV5 to TRGJ1 or TRGJ2. Germline matching of the DNA provided the J gene here, since TCRdb leaves it blank. This CDR3 is 14 amino acids long. The V segment lost 0 bases and the J segment 10 bases; nucleotides outside the gene matches: 12. Germline CDR1 is VINAFY and CDR2 is YDVSNSKD. CDR3 residues: CATWDRPPRKKKLF. The CDR3 region has the DNA TGTGCCACCTGGGACAGGCCCCCACGAAAAAAGAAACTCTTT.

This clone occurred a few times. The chain is built from TRGV4 and TRGJ1 or TRGJ2. The V gene end was trimmed by 9 bases and the J gene end by 12 bases; junction bases not matched to a gene: 11. The CDR3 has 10 residues. Germline lookup yields CDR1 EGSTGY and CDR2 YDSYTSSV. For the CDR3, the DNA is TGTGCCACCCAACTGGGAAGGAAACTCTTT. Translating it yields CATQLGRKLF.

The rearrangement links TRGV9 to TRGJ1 or TRGJ2. No J gene is reported in TCRdb; it was inferred here by comparing the DNA with germline. Germline trimming cut 3 bases from V and 1 base from J; bases unmatched to any gene: 9. The length of the CDR3 is 15 residues. In germline, CDR1 is GITISATS, CDR2 ISYDGTV (reference sequence). CDR3 in amino acids: CALWEPIFNYYKKLF. The CDR3 coding sequence is TGTGCCTTGTGGGAGCCCATTTTCAATTATTATAAGAAACTCTTT.

This clone was seen once. The chain carries TRGV4 and TRGJ1 or TRGJ2. No J gene was available from TCRdb, and it was assigned here by a germline match of the DNA. Losses at the gene ends were 4 bases for V and 10 bases for J; bases not matched to a gene: 4. Germline lookup yields CDR1 EGSTGY and CDR2 YDSYTSSV. This CDR3 has 10 amino acids. The CDR3 region has the DNA TGTGCCACCTGGGAAAAAAAGAAACTCTTT. This translates into CATWEKKKLF.

The rearrangement uses TRGV4 and TRGJ1 or TRGJ2. The J gene is not listed in TCRdb, so it was assigned here from a DNA match to germline. Germline CDR1 EGSTGY, CDR2 YDSYTSSV. V was clipped by 0 bases and J by 2 bases; unmatched bases: 7. This CDR3 contains 15 residues. CDR3 residues: CATWDGVPDYYKKLF. The CDR3 nucleotides read TGTGCCACCTGGGATGGGGTGCCCGATTATTATAAGAAACTCTTT.

No V gene call is available, although the J gene is TRGJ1 or TRGJ2. The CDR3 runs 14 residues. In DNA, the CDR3 is TGTGCCACCTGGGACAGGCATGGTAATTATAAGAAACTCTTT. Protein product: CATWDRHGNYKKLF.

This clone came up a few times. A single base separates this from a much larger clone, so it may be a read error. This rearrangement joins TRGV9 to TRGJ1 or TRGJ2. The CDR3 runs to 13 residues. Germline CDR1 and CDR2: GITISATS and ISYDGTV (reference sequence). The V gene end was trimmed by 2 bases and the J gene end by 2 bases; junction bases not matched to a gene: 3. This chain's CDR3 is CALWEGDYYKKLF. In DNA form, the CDR3 reads TGTGCCTTGTGGGAGGGGGATTATTATAAGAAACTCTTT.

The rearrangement uses TRGV2 and TRGJP2. The J gene, not given by TCRdb, was assigned here from a germline match of the nucleotide sequence. V was pared by 1 base and J by 0 bases, with 2 bases of the junction left unmatched. Germline V gene lookup returns CDR1 EGSNGY and CDR2 YDSYNSKV. This CDR3 has 15 residues. CDR3 in amino acids: CATWDGYSSDWIKTF. Written as DNA, the CDR3 is TGTGCCACCTGGGACGGTTATAGTAGTGATTGGATCAAGACGTTT.

Only a few counts were recorded for this clone. The chain is built from TRGV4 and TRGJ1 or TRGJ2. Germline V lookup: CDR1 EGSTGY, CDR2 YDSYTSSV. The V and J ends lost 3 bases and 10 bases, in that order; junction bases with no gene match: 12. CDR3 length equals 13 residues. The CDR3 DNA is TGTGCCACCTGGGATCACTTAAAACGCAAGAAACTCTTT. This sequence encodes CATWDHLKRKKLF.

The chain uses TRGV4 and TRGJP2. The J gene, absent from TCRdb, was called here by matching the DNA to germline. With 2 bases clipped from V and 8 bases from J, the junction kept 5 bases outside the gene matches. Per germline, CDR1 EGSTGY and CDR2 YDSYTSSV. CDR3 length equals 13 residues. CDR3 sequence (DNA): TGTGCCACCTGGGATGCGGCCGATTGGATCAAGACGTTT. It translates to CATWDAADWIKTF.

The rearrangement joins TRGV9 to TRGJ1 or TRGJ2. J gave up 9 bases and V 2 bases, and 7 bases lay outside the gene matches. Germline loops: CDR1 GITISATS, CDR2 ISYDGTV (reference sequence). The CDR3 has 12 residues. The CDR3 DNA is TGTGCCTTGTGGGAGGGAGGGGGTAAGAAACTCTTT. It is translated as CALWEGGGKKLF.

Details on this clone: A much larger clonotype is one base distant, so this may be a read error. Other DNA sequences in the sample encode the same CDR3. The rearrangement joins TRGV9 to TRGJ1 or TRGJ2. V lost 3 bases to trimming and J lost 4 bases; unmatched junction nucleotides: 3. The CDR3 contains 12 residues. The germline V gene encodes CDR1 GITISATS and CDR2 ISYDGTV (reference sequence). The CDR3 nucleotides read TGTGCCTTGTGGGAGAACTATTATAAGAAACTCTTT. This codes for CALWENYYKKLF.

The V gene lacks a call, and TRGJ1 or TRGJ2 is the J gene. This CDR3 has 13 amino acids. CDR3 loop: CATFDGLSYKKLF. CDR3 coding DNA: TGTGCCACCTTTGATGGGCTGAGTTATAAGAAACTCTTT.

The J gene is TRGJ1 or TRGJ2, the V gene TRGV8. Germline matching of the DNA provided the J gene here, since TCRdb leaves it blank. After removal of 2 bases from V and 0 bases from J, the junction contained 22 bases not matched to a gene. The CDR3 is 20 residues long. The V gene's germline CDR1 is VENAVY and CDR2 YDSYNSRV. Written as DNA, the CDR3 is TGTGCCACCTGGGATATTGCAGTGTCGCCCAAGAAGCAGAATTATTATAAGAAACTCTTT. Its translation is CATWDIAVSPKKQNYYKKLF.

With regard to this clone: A junction boundary mismatches the germline segment, possibly from a read error. V gene TRGV4 combines with J gene TRGJ1 or TRGJ2. The J gene, left out of TCRdb, was set here by checking the DNA against germline. In germline, CDR1 is EGSTGY, CDR2 YDSYTSSV. CDR3 length equals 13 residues. This CDR3 reads CATWDCGYYKKLF. The CDR3 bases are TGCGCCACCTGGGATTGTGGTTATTATAAGAAACTCTTT.

Concerning this clone itself: An end of the junction differs from the germline gene, which may be a read error. V and J are TRGV5 and TRGJ1 or TRGJ2. From germline, CDR1 is VINAFY and CDR2 YDVSNSKD. CDR3 length: 11 amino acids. The CDR3 spells CATGDRQKKLF. The CDR3 DNA reads TGTGCCACCGGGGACAGGCAAAAGAAACTCTTT.